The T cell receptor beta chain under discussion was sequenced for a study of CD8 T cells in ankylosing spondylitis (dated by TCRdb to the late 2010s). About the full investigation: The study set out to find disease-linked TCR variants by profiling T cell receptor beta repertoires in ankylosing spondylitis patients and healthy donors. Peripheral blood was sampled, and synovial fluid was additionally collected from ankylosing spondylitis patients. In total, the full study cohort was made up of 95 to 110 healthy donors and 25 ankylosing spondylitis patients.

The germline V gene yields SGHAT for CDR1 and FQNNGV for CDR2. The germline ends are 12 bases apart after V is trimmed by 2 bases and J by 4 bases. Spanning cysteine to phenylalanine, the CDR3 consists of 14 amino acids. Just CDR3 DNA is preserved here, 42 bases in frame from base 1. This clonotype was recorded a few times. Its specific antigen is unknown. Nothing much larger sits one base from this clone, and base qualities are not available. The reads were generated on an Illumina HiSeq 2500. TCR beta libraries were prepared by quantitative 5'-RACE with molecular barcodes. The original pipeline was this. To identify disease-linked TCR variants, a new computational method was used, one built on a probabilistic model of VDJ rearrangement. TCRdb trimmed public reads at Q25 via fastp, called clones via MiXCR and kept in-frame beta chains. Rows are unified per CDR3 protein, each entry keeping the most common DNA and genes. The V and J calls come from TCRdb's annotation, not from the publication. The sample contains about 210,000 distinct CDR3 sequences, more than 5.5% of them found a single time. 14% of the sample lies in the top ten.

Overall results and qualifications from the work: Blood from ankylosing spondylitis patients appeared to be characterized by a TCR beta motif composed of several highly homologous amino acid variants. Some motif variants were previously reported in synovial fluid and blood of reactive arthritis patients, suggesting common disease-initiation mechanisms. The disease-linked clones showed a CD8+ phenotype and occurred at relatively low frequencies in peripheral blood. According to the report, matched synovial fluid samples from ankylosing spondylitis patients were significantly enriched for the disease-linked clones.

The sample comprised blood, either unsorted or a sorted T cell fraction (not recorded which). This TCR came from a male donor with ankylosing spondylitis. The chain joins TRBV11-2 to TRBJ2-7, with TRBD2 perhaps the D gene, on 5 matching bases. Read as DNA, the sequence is TGTGCCAGCAGCTTAAGGTCTAGCCTATACGAGCAGTACTTC. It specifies CASSLRSSLYEQYF.